The entry below describes one T cell receptor beta chain. Assay: immunoSEQ multiplex PCR; the TCRdb copy retains only in-frame clones and omits some. The sample consists of around 42,000 clones, about nine tenths of them appearing once. The sample originates from a study of T cell changes during pregnancy in multiple sclerosis. This sequence originates from a female donor in good health, enrolled as a control in a pregnancy study. The specimen comprised CD4+ T cells from peripheral blood mononuclear cells, sampled in the second trimester of pregnancy.

DNA for the CDR3: TGTGCCAGCACCCCTAGCGGGGGAGGTGGGGAGACCCAGTACTTC. Translating it yields CASTPSGGGGETQYF. The gene calls are TRBV7-2 and TRBJ2-5; TRBD2 matches 10 bases. This CDR3 has 15 amino acids. Germline V gene sequence: CDR1 SGHTA, CDR2 FQGNSA. With 7 bases clipped from V and 5 bases from J, the junction kept 10 bases outside the gene matches.